One and the same sample provided the 25 T cell receptor beta chains below, sequenced in a study of blood T cells in healthy people across ages. Primers used in a second PCR of roughly 7 to 11 cycles were a sample-barcoded 5' primer and a J-beta primer mix. TCRdb re-called the 5' RACE reads through MiXCR, storing one row per CDR3 protein. Of around 1,500,000 distinct CDR3 sequences listed, approximately 30% are singletons. The specimen sequenced was blood. All receptors come from a woman aged 25 to 39 in good health.

Regarding this clonotype: This may arise from a read error, as a much more abundant clone is one base away. The chain has TRBV12-3 or TRBV12-4 and TRBJ1-4, with 11 positions matching TRBD1. CDR3 size: 14 residues. The CDR3 DNA is TGTGCCAGCAGGCCCGGGACAGGGGGGGAAAAACGGTTTTTT. It codes for CASRPGTGGEKRFF.

This clonotype was counted only a few times. V is TRBV5-1 and J is TRBJ2-3, with 7 bases aligning to TRBD2. The CDR3 spans 15 residues. With 4 bases clipped from V and 4 bases from J, the junction kept 9 bases outside the gene matches. The germline CDR1 and CDR2 sequences are SGHRS and YFSETQ. CDR3 protein: CASSMGGSSADTQYF. DNA for the CDR3: TGCGCCAGCAGCATGGGGGGGAGCTCGGCAGATACGCAGTATTTT.

The rearrangement joins TRBV28 to TRBJ2-1, with D perhaps matching TRBD2 (7 bases). The germline V gene has CDR1 MDHEN and CDR2 SYDVKM. Trimming removed 6 bases from V and 7 bases from J, with 22 bases in between. The CDR3 totals 16 residues. This CDR3 is CASRPRGGGRTNEQFF. The DNA of the CDR3 is TGTGCCAGCAGACCACGGGGCGGGGGCCGCACTAATGAGCAGTTCTTC.

This clonotype turned up a few times. The chain recombines TRBV4-1 with TRBJ2-7, with 8 bases lining up with TRBD1. The V and J ends lost 4 bases and 9 bases, in that order; junction bases with no gene match: 17. This CDR3 contains 16 residues. Germline CDR1 and CDR2: MGHRA and YSYEKL. The CDR3 bases are TGCGCCAGCAGCCCCGAGGCCCGTTACAGGGGGATAGGGCAGTACTTC. Its protein is CASSPEARYRGIGQYF.

This clonotype has at least ten counts. Compared with germline, one end of the junction differs, possibly owing to a read error. The chain joins TRBV5-1 to TRBJ1-1, with D tentatively TRBD1 (6 bases). Germline V gene data show CDR1 as SGHRS and CDR2 as YFSETQ. The CDR3 length is 15 residues. The CDR3 sequence is CASSLAGGGGTEAFF. The CDR3 DNA reads TGTGCCAGCAGCTTAGCCGGGGGCGGAGGCACTGAAGCTTTCTTT.

The table lists this clonotype with a few counts. CDR3 sequence: CASRWGTSGKAVGYWDEQFF. Here the CDR3 DNA reads TGTGCCAGCAGATGGGGGACTAGCGGGAAAGCCGTGGGTTATTGGGACGAGCAGTTCTTC. The chain uses TRBV6-2 or TRBV6-3 and TRBJ2-1; 13 bases match TRBD2. Germline V gene data show CDR1 as MNHEY and CDR2 as SVGEGT. The CDR3 spans 20 residues. Unmatched junction bases numbered 24, after V lost 6 bases and J lost 10 bases.

This clonotype was counted between two and nine times. CDR3 loop: CASSPPLRSNQPQHF. The CDR3 DNA reads as TGCGCCAGCAGCCCCCCGTTACGGAGCAATCAGCCCCAGCATTTT. The chain joins TRBV4-1 to TRBJ1-5, with D hard to call. Germline V gene lookup returns CDR1 MGHRA and CDR2 YSYEKL. The V and J ends lost 4 bases and 1 base respectively, with 11 bases between them. CDR3 length: 15 amino acids.

The CDR3 DNA follows: TGTGCCAGCAGCTCAACACCGTTACTATCCAATGAGCAGTACTTC. Translating it yields CASSSTPLLSNEQYF. The chain employs TRBV12-3 or TRBV12-4 and TRBJ2-4; D gene uncertain. Trimming shortened V by 6 bases and J by 13 bases, and 25 bases separated the two germline ends. CDR3 length: 15 residues.

Points on this clonotype: A read error may explain this, as a much larger clone is one base away. The chain carries TRBV5-1 and TRBJ2-3, with D unclear. The CDR3 covers 10 residues. Trimming stripped 7 bases from V and 5 bases from J, with 5 bases between. Germline values: CDR1 SGHRS, CDR2 YFSETQ. CDR3 sequence reads: CASWGDTQYF. As DNA, the CDR3 is TGCGCCAGCTGGGGAGATACGCAGTATTTT.

This sequence joins TRBV5-1 and TRBJ2-1; TRBD1 matches at 11 bases. The CDR3 consists of 16 residues. J lost 3 bases, V lost 3 bases, and 5 bases had no gene match. Per the germline V gene, CDR1 is SGHRS and CDR2 is YFSETQ. The CDR3: CASSWTGGAIYNEQFF. In DNA, the CDR3 is TGCGCCAGCAGCTGGACAGGGGGCGCGATCTACAATGAGCAGTTCTTC.

This clonotype was counted many times. The chain joins TRBV6-6 to TRBJ2-7; perhaps TRBD2 as D (5 bases). V gave up 0 bases and J gave up 5 bases, with 8 bases separating them. The CDR3 extends over 13 amino acids. Germline V gives CDR1 MNHNY, CDR2 SVGAGI (reference sequence). CDR3: CASSYSGRNEQYF. The CDR3 DNA reads as TGTGCCAGCAGTTACTCGGGGAGAAACGAGCAGTACTTC.

This clonotype was counted many times. This sequence joins TRBV11-2 and TRBJ2-7; D is undetermined. Trimming took 3 bases from V and 2 from J, leaving 8 bases between them. Germline V lookup: CDR1 SGHAT, CDR2 FQNNGV. This CDR3 is built from 13 residues. Here the CDR3 DNA reads TGTGCCAGCAGCTTGGAGCTGACCTACGAGCAGTACTTC. Translation: CASSLELTYEQYF.

This clonotype was observed at least ten times. The chain combines TRBV24-1 with TRBJ2-5; TRBD2 is a possible D gene (5 bases). The CDR3 has 15 amino acids. Germline-derived CDR1 and CDR2 are KGHDR and SFDVKD. Trimming cost V 3 bases and J 5 bases, with 15 bases left between them. Here the CDR3 DNA reads TGTGCCACCAGTGATGGGTCAAGGACTCGGGAGACCCAGTACTTC. Protein: CATSDGSRTRETQYF.

In its sample, this clonotype was seen a few times. J is TRBJ2-1 and V is TRBV18; D unclear. This CDR3 has 14 amino acids. Germline V gene sequence: CDR1 KGHSH, CDR2 LQKENI. The ends were cut back, 0 bases at V and 5 bases at J, with 8 bases in the middle. The CDR3 loop is CASSPPSRHNEQFF. The CDR3 DNA sequence: TGTGCCAGCTCACCACCTTCCAGACACAATGAGCAGTTCTTC.

This clonotype was detected a few times. V gene TRBV20-1 combines with J gene TRBJ2-7; possibly TRBD2 for D (6 bases). The CDR3 runs 15 residues. The V gene lost 4 bases and the J gene lost 2 bases, with 18 bases spanning the gap. Germline CDR1 DFQATT, CDR2 SNEGSKA (reference sequence). In nucleotides, the CDR3 is TGCAGTGCTATAGACGAGAGTAGCGGACCCTACGAGCAGTACTTC. Protein product: CSAIDESSGPYEQYF.

This clonotype was counted many times. DNA for the CDR3: TGTGCCAGCAGCCCTCCGATCGGGGGTCATTCAGAGACCCAGTACTTC. It is translated as CASSPPIGGHSETQYF. The rearrangement links TRBV9 to TRBJ2-5; tentative D call: TRBD2 (6 bases). The CDR3 is 16 residues long. Between the trimmed V and J ends, which lost 4 bases and 4 bases, there was a span of 20 bases. Per the germline V gene, CDR1 is SGDLS and CDR2 is YYNGEE.

The chain uses TRBV14 and TRBJ2-7, with D perhaps assigned TRBD1 or TRBD2 (6 bases each). The DNA end is a closer match to TRBJ2-5, so the J assignment may be wrong. The CDR3 is made up of 15 amino acids. In germline, CDR1 is SGHDN, CDR2 FVKESK. The CDR3 region has the DNA TGTGCCAGCAGCCAATCGGAGGGGGGAATTCGGACCCAGTACTTC. Translation gives CASSQSEGGIRTQYF.

The chain combines TRBV28 with TRBJ2-7; a possible D gene is TRBD2 (7 bases). CDR1 and CDR2 (germline): MDHEN, SYDVKM. The V gene lost 7 bases and the J gene lost 2 bases, with 15 bases spanning the gap. CDR3 size: 14 residues. In DNA, the CDR3 is TGTGCCAGCAAAACGGGGGGCCCGACCTACGAGCAGTACTTC. Translated: CASKTGGPTYEQYF.

This clonotype was seen just once. This chain joins TRBV27 and TRBJ1-2; TRBD1 agrees at 8 bases. V lost 5 bases and J lost 4; bases outside the gene matches: 6. This CDR3 region has 14 residues. The V gene's germline CDR1 is MNHEY and CDR2 SMNVEV (reference sequence). CDR3 DNA: TGTGCCAGCAGTCGACAGGGGAAGGGCTATGGCTACACCTTC. Translating it yields CASSRQGKGYGYTF.

The gene calls are TRBV15 and TRBJ2-6, with D perhaps matching TRBD1 (5 bases). The CDR3 sequence is 18 residues long. The germline CDR1 and CDR2 sequences are LNHNV and YYDKDF (reference sequence). V gave up 1 base and J gave up 0 bases, with 13 bases separating them. DNA of the CDR3: TGTGCCACCAGCAGAGTTGGCCAGGGATTCTCTGGGGCCAACGTCCTGACTTTC. Protein product: CATSRVGQGFSGANVLTF. Using reference TRBV15 and TRBJ2-6 for the parts outside the CDR3, the full variable domain is DAMVIQNPRYQVTQFGKPVTLSCSQTLNHNVMYWYQQKSSQAPKLLFHYYDKDFNNEADTPDNFQSRRPNTSFCFLDIRSPGLGDTAMYLCATSRVGQGFSGANVLTFGAGSRLTVL.

In this sample, this clonotype turned up many times. The gene calls are TRBV7-2 and TRBJ2-4; D uncertain. In germline, CDR1 is SGHTA, CDR2 FQGNSA. The CDR3 has 17 residues. The V gene lost 1 base and the J gene lost 1 base, with 14 bases spanning the gap. Written as DNA, the CDR3 is TGTGCCAGCAGCTTAGGAGGACCAGGATCCGCCAAAAACATTCAGTACTTC. This codes for CASSLGGPGSAKNIQYF.

This clonotype was recorded many times. The chain employs TRBV10-3 and TRBJ2-7, with D possibly matching TRBD1 (5 bases). The CDR3 consists of 14 residues. The V gene's germline CDR1 is ENHRY and CDR2 SYGVKD. The V end lost 3 bases, the J end lost 7 bases, and 16 bases lay between the germline ends. The CDR3 nucleotides are TGTGCCATCAGTGAACTACAGGATTCAGGGGAGCAGTACTTC. Protein: CAISELQDSGEQYF.

This clonotype was observed a few times. The CDR3 loop is CASSLYRDRAGEQYF. The CDR3 coding sequence is TGTGCCAGCAGTTTATATAGAGACAGGGCCGGCGAGCAGTACTTC. The rearrangement joins TRBV27 to TRBJ2-7; TRBD1 matches at 7 bases. V dropped 1 base and J dropped 6; count of bases not matched to a gene: 9. This CDR3 is 15 amino acids long. Germline loops: CDR1 MNHEY, CDR2 SMNVEV (reference sequence).

This clonotype was seen a handful of times. One end of the junction varies from germline; a read error may be responsible. This chain joins TRBV20-1 and TRBJ1-6; 7 positions match TRBD1. The CDR3 consists of 16 residues. In germline, CDR1 is DFQATT, CDR2 SNEGSKA (reference sequence). The CDR3 loop is CSARGQGGSYNPPLHF. The CDR3, as DNA: TGCAGTGCTAGAGGACAGGGAGGATCCTATAATCCACCCCTCCACTTT.

With respect to this clonotype: The final CDR3 position lacks the conserved phenylalanine or tryptophan, pointing to a likely read error. The chain joins TRBV3-1 to TRBJ2-7; 9 bases fit TRBD1. V trimming: 5 bases; J trimming: 5 bases; junction bases outside the gene matches: 4. Germline CDR1 LGHDT, CDR2 YNNKEL (reference sequence). This CDR3 region has 13 residues. Written as DNA, the CDR3 is TGTGCCAGCAGCAACCGGGACAGGGACGAGCAGTACCTC. Amino acids: CASSNRDRDEQYL.